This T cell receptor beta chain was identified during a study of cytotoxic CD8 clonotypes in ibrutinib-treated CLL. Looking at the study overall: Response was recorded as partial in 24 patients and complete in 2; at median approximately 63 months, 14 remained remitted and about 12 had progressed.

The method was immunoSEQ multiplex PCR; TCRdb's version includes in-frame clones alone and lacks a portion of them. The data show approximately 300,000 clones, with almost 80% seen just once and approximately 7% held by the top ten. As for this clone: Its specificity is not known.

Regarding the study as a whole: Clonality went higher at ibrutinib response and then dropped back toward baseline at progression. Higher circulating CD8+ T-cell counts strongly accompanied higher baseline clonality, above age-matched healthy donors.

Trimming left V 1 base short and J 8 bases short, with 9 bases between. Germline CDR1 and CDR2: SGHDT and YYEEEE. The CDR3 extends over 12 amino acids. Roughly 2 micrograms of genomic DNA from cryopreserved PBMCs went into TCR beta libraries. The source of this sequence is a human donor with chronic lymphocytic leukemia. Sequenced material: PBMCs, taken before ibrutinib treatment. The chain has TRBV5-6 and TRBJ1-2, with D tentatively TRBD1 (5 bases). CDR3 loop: CASSLQGGGYTF. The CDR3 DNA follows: TGTGCCAGCAGCTTGCAGGGTGGGGGCTACACCTTC.